Listed below are T cell receptor beta chains from one sample, sequenced in a study of glioma-infiltrating T cells after dendritic cell vaccination. Sequencing was performed with immunoSEQ multiplex PCR; in TCRdb, only in-frame clones are kept and a portion is missing. The sample records roughly 100,000 clones, around 91% being singletons. Specimen: blood, collected after dendritic cell vaccination. The receptors derive from a human donor with glioblastoma. CDR3s include the opening cysteine and the closing phenylalanine or tryptophan. The order of the fields is J gene, D gene, V gene, clone size, CDR3 protein, CDR3 DNA. A D gene is named only where the DNA matches it firmly. Rows may omit the clone size; those that give it use once, few, many or a size class.

J: TRBJ1-5
D: -
V: TRBV19
size: -
CDR3: CASSIGQALGQPQHF
DNA: TGTGCCAGTAGTATAGGACAGGCCCTGGGTCAGCCCCAGCATTTT

J: TRBJ1-3
D: -
V: TRBV30
size: -
CDR3: CAWSVPGGHSGNTIYF
DNA: TGTGCCTGGAGTGTACCTGGAGGCCACTCTGGAAACACCATATATTTT

J: TRBJ1-5
D: -
V: TRBV19
size: -
CDR3: CASSEGVVGNQPQHF
DNA: TGTGCCAGTAGTGAGGGGGTAGTAGGCAATCAGCCCCAGCATTTT

J: TRBJ2-2
D: -
V: TRBV9
size: -
CDR3: CASSVGGLNTGELFF
DNA: TGTGCCAGCAGCGTAGGGGGGCTTAACACCGGGGAGCTGTTTTTT

J: TRBJ2-5
D: -
V: TRBV7-3
size: -
CDR3: CASSLGGAQYF
DNA: TGTGCCAGCAGCCTCGGGGGTGCCCAGTACTTC

J: TRBJ1-5
D: -
V: TRBV6-1
size: -
CDR3: CASSALDRPNSNQPQHF
DNA: TGTGCCAGCAGTGCGTTGGACAGACCAAATAGCAATCAGCCCCAGCATTTT

J: TRBJ1-2
D: TRBD1
V: TRBV29-1
size: -
CDR3: CSGGTDGGYTF
DNA: TGCAGCGGGGGGACAGACGGTGGCTACACCTTC

J: TRBJ1-4
D: -
V: TRBV28
size: -
CDR3: CASSLSSLQMDEKLFF
DNA: TGTGCCAGCAGTTTATCGAGCCTACAGATGGATGAAAAACTGTTTTTT

J: TRBJ1-5
D: -
V: TRBV5-4
size: -
CDR3: CASSLEAVSNQPQHF
DNA: TGTGCCAGCAGCTTGGAAGCGGTTAGCAATCAGCCCCAGCATTTT

J: TRBJ2-7
D: TRBD2
V: TRBV5-6
size: -
CDR3: CASSPGTSGRGSEQYF
DNA: TGTGCCAGCAGCCCCGGGACTAGCGGAAGGGGGAGCGAGCAGTACTTC

J: TRBJ2-2
D: TRBD2
V: TRBV9
size: -
CDR3: CASSVEGGRDTGELFF
DNA: TGTGCCAGCAGCGTAGAAGGCGGGAGGGACACCGGGGAGCTGTTTTTT

J: TRBJ2-7
D: -
V: TRBV5-1
size: -
CDR3: CASSSPSDPYEQYF
DNA: TGCGCCAGCAGCTCCCCTAGCGACCCCTACGAGCAGTACTTC

J: TRBJ2-7
D: TRBD2
V: TRBV6-1
size: -
CDR3: CASTETSGASYEQYF
DNA: TGTGCCAGCACAGAGACTAGCGGGGCTTCCTACGAGCAGTACTTC

J: TRBJ2-1
D: -
V: TRBV4-1
size: once
CDR3: CASSPSRFGDNEQFF
DNA: TGCGCCAGCAGCCCGAGCCGTTTCGGAGACAATGAGCAGTTCTTC

J: TRBJ1-2
D: TRBD1
V: TRBV27
size: -
CDR3: CASKPDREESYGYTF
DNA: TGTGCCAGCAAACCGGACAGGGAGGAGTCCTATGGCTACACCTTC

J: TRBJ1-4
D: TRBD1
V: TRBV30
size: once
CDR3: CAWKNRGGSYDEKLFF
DNA: TGTGCCTGGAAAAACAGGGGAGGCAGTTATGACGAAAAACTGTTTTTT

J: TRBJ2-7
D: -
V: TRBV5-1
size: -
CDR3: CASSLGGGRDCYEQYF
DNA: TGCGCCAGCAGCTTGGGGGGGGGCAGAGATTGCTACGAGCAGTACTTC

J: TRBJ1-1
D: -
V: TRBV30
size: -
CDR3: CAWSIDTEAFF
DNA: TGTGCCTGGAGTATCGACACTGAAGCTTTCTTT

J: TRBJ1-5
D: TRBD1
V: TRBV6-1
size: -
CDR3: CASIGGPNQPQHF
DNA: TGTGCCAGCATAGGGGGCCCCAATCAGCCCCAGCATTTT

J: TRBJ1-1
D: TRBD1
V: TRBV6-5
size: -
CDR3: CASSYSGQGTNTEAFF
DNA: TGTGCCAGCAGTTACTCTGGACAGGGAACGAACACTGAAGCTTTCTTT

J: TRBJ1-4
D: TRBD1
V: TRBV2
size: -
CDR3: CASVRQGAANEKLFF
DNA: TGTGCCAGCGTGAGACAGGGGGCGGCTAATGAAAAACTGTTTTTT

J: TRBJ2-5
D: -
V: TRBV4-1
size: -
CDR3: CASSHMAGGETQYF
DNA: TGCGCCAGCAGCCACATGGCAGGGGGGGAGACCCAGTACTTC

J: TRBJ2-2
D: -
V: TRBV6-5
size: -
CDR3: CASTRQVLTGELFF
DNA: TGTGCCAGCACACGACAGGTTCTGACCGGGGAGCTGTTTTTT

J: TRBJ2-7
D: TRBD2
V: TRBV6-1
size: -
CDR3: CASSQVAGDTYEQYF
DNA: TGTGCCAGCAGTCAAGTAGCGGGAGACACCTACGAGCAGTACTTC